The 29 T cell receptor beta chains listed next were all sequenced from one sample in a study of blood T cell repertoires in COVID-19. Sequencing used immunoSEQ multiplex PCR; TCRdb keeps in-frame clones, though not all of them. In the table there are 200,000 to 300,000 clones, around 87% of which are singletons. Material: peripheral blood. These receptors originate from a woman aged 55-70 years with COVID-19, enrolled during active disease.

This chain connects TRBV18 to TRBJ1-6; TRBD1 matches 8 bases. Germline CDR1 KGHSH, CDR2 LQKENI. The CDR3 totals 14 residues. The V gene end was trimmed by 6 bases and the J gene end by 9 bases; junction bases not matched to a gene: 7. CDR3 protein: CASSRTGTGSPLHF. In DNA, the CDR3 is TGTGCCAGCTCCCGGACAGGGACAGGTTCACCCCTCCACTTT.

The rearrangement uses TRBV5-4 and TRBJ2-3; D unclear. The CDR3 has 15 residues. CDR1 and CDR2 from the germline V gene are SGHNT and YYREEE (reference sequence). V lost 4 bases to trimming and J lost 0 bases, with 12 bases between them. CDR3 sequence reads: CASSPLGSSTDTQYF. In nucleotides, the CDR3 is TGTGCCAGCAGCCCCCTCGGGTCGAGCACAGATACGCAGTATTTT.

V gene TRBV18 combines with J gene TRBJ1-6; no reliable D call. V gave up 4 bases and J gave up 10 bases, with 11 bases separating them. Germline assignment: CDR1 KGHSH and CDR2 LQKENI. The CDR3 has 13 residues. CDR3 protein: CASSRAESSPLHF. The CDR3 DNA is TGTGCCAGCTCACGGGCAGAAAGCTCACCCCTCCACTTT.

V usage is TRBV5-1 and J usage is TRBJ2-7; 10 positions agree with TRBD2. CDR1 is SGHRS and CDR2 is YFSETQ in the germline V gene. The CDR3 covers 14 residues. J was trimmed by 5 bases and V by 4 bases; bases with no gene match: 6. CDR3 in amino acids: CASSLSSGSNEQYF. The CDR3, as DNA: TGCGCCAGCAGCCTGTCTAGCGGGAGTAACGAGCAGTACTTC.

The rearrangement uses TRBV19 and TRBJ2-5; tentatively, D is TRBD1 (6 bases). The germline V gene encodes CDR1 LNHDA and CDR2 SQIVND (reference sequence). Trimming removed 3 bases at V and 2 bases at J, with 13 bases between. The CDR3 runs 15 residues. CDR3 in amino acids: CASSIGRGRQETQYF. The CDR3 DNA reads TGTGCCAGTAGTATCGGCAGGGGTCGGCAAGAGACCCAGTACTTC.

The gene calls are TRBV5-1 and TRBJ1-2; TRBD1 matches at 8 bases. The CDR3 has 15 amino acids. CDR1 is SGHRS, CDR2 YFSETQ, per germline. J gave up 8 bases and V 4 bases, and 13 bases lay outside the gene matches. CDR3 DNA: TGCGCCAGCAGCCTAGGACAGGGCCCCTCCGGGGGCTACACCTTC. This sequence encodes CASSLGQGPSGGYTF.

The chain combines TRBV28 with TRBJ2-1, with D perhaps TRBD1 (6 bases). The CDR3 extends over 15 amino acids. The V end was cut by 3 bases, the J end by 8 bases, with 17 bases between. The germline gives CDR1 MDHEN, CDR2 SYDVKM. Here the CDR3 reads CASSFSIRGGDEQFF. CDR3 DNA sequence: TGTGCCAGCAGTTTTAGTATCAGGGGTGGAGATGAGCAGTTCTTC.

The chain employs TRBV2 and TRBJ1-5; D gene unclear. The germline V gene has CDR1 SNHLY and CDR2 FYNNEI. Trimming pared 3 bases from V and 5 bases from J, leaving 11 bases between. The CDR3 is made up of 14 amino acids. The CDR3 sequence is CASSEWTQDQPQHF. CDR3 DNA sequence: TGTGCCAGCAGTGAGTGGACTCAGGATCAGCCCCAGCATTTT. Filled out from reference TRBV2 and TRBJ1-5, the complete variable domain reads EPEVTQTPSHQVTQMGQEVILRCVPISNHLYFYWYRQILGQKVEFLVSFYNNEISEKSEIFDDQFSVERPDGSNFTLKIRSTKLEDSAMYFCASSEWTQDQPQHFGDGTRLSIL.

This rearrangement joins TRBV5-1 to TRBJ1-1; D may be TRBD1 (5 bases). Trimming left V 3 bases short and J 5 bases short, with 11 bases between. This CDR3 has 13 amino acids. The germline V gene has CDR1 SGHRS and CDR2 YFSETQ. The CDR3 loop is CASSWPGGTEAFF. As DNA, the CDR3 is TGCGCCAGCAGCTGGCCTGGGGGGACTGAAGCTTTCTTT.

The V gene is TRBV30, the J gene TRBJ1-5; D not certain. The CDR3 totals 16 residues. Germline V gene lookup returns CDR1 GTSNPN and CDR2 SVGIG (reference sequence). V was pared by 4 bases and J by 2 bases, with 18 bases between. CDR3 amino acids: CAWTSPGSGGNQPQHF. CDR3 bases: TGTGCCTGGACTAGCCCGGGTTCCGGGGGCAATCAGCCCCAGCATTTT.

This clone was detected once. The chain is built from TRBV10-3 and TRBJ2-3, with TRBD1 matching 7 bases. CDR3 size: 17 residues. Germline lookup yields CDR1 ENHRY and CDR2 SYGVKD. Unmatched junction bases numbered 17, after V lost 3 bases and J lost 8 bases. The CDR3 spells CAISDGAGGFLGATQYF. The CDR3 DNA reads TGTGCCATCAGTGATGGGGCAGGGGGATTCCTAGGAGCTACGCAGTATTTT.

V gene TRBV9 combines with J gene TRBJ1-2, with 7 positions matching TRBD1. CDR1 is SGDLS, CDR2 YYNGEE, per germline. The CDR3 sequence is 15 residues long. V dropped 4 bases and J dropped 4; count of bases not matched to a gene: 10. The CDR3 DNA follows: TGTGCCAGCAGCCCCGTCCAAGGGGGCAGCTATGGCTACACCTTC. This translates into CASSPVQGGSYGYTF.

This clone was picked up a small number of times. V usage is TRBV28 and J usage is TRBJ2-2; 7 nucleotides match TRBD1. The CDR3 has 16 amino acids. Trimming at V came to 2 bases and at J to 1 base, leaving 4 bases not matched to a gene. Germline CDR1 is MDHEN and CDR2 is SYDVKM. The CDR3 spells CASSLSRTGNTGELFF. CDR3 nucleotides: TGTGCCAGCAGTTTAAGTCGGACAGGGAACACCGGGGAGCTGTTTTTT.

V is TRBV18 and J is TRBJ1-2; weak D call: TRBD1 (6 bases). Looked up from germline, CDR1 is KGHSH and CDR2 is LQKENI. Trimming took 6 bases from V and 0 from J, leaving 20 bases between them. The CDR3 has 17 amino acids. The CDR3 loop is CASSPGKLQGTNYGYTF. The CDR3 DNA reads as TGTGCCAGCTCCCCGGGGAAGCTACAGGGCACTAACTATGGCTACACCTTC.

This clone was counted a single time. The chain is built from TRBV2 and TRBJ2-5; no definite D call. The germline V and J ends were trimmed by 8 bases and 5 bases, with 6 bases remaining between them. From germline, CDR1 is SNHLY and CDR2 FYNNEI. This CDR3 region has 10 residues. CDR3 protein: CASQEETQYF. The CDR3 nucleotides read TGTGCCAGCCAAGAGGAGACCCAGTACTTC.

The gene calls are TRBV7-2 and TRBJ2-3, with 10 bases matching TRBD2. The CDR3 totals 14 residues. The V segment lost 5 bases and the J segment 5 bases; nucleotides outside the gene matches: 4. Germline V CDR1 and CDR2: SGHTA, FQGNSA. This CDR3 reads CASSLRLAGDTQYF. In DNA, the CDR3 is TGTGCCAGCAGCCTCAGACTAGCGGGAGATACGCAGTATTTT.

The rearrangement joins TRBV19 to TRBJ2-6; no clear D gene. Germline V gene lookup returns CDR1 LNHDA and CDR2 SQIVND (reference sequence). The V end lost 5 bases, the J end lost 4 bases, and 6 bases lay between the germline ends. There are 13 residues in the CDR3. Here the CDR3 reads CASSRAGANVLTF. In DNA, the CDR3 is TGTGCCAGTAGTCGCGCCGGGGCCAACGTCCTGACTTTC.

The CDR3 loop reads CASAAPVNSGNEKLFF. The CDR3 DNA reads TGTGCCAGCGCTGCACCCGTCAACAGTGGCAATGAAAAACTGTTTTTT. This chain joins TRBV28 and TRBJ1-4; D gene unclear. Germline CDR1 is MDHEN and CDR2 is SYDVKM. V lost 8 bases to trimming and J lost 5 bases, with 21 bases between them. The CDR3 is 16 amino acids.

The DNA for the CDR3 is TGTGCCAGTAGTGATCCGGGACTAGCGGGAGGGATGGGCACCGGGGAGCTGTTTTTT. Residues: CASSDPGLAGGMGTGELFF. V usage is TRBV19 and J usage is TRBJ2-2, with 16 bases matching TRBD2. CDR1 LNHDA and CDR2 SQIVND come from the germline V gene (reference sequence). The CDR3 is 19 residues long. V lost 5 bases to trimming and J lost 4 bases; unmatched junction nucleotides: 10.

The chain recombines TRBV6-5 with TRBJ1-2, with a weak D call TRBD1 (6 bases). The germline CDR1 and CDR2 sequences are MNHEY and SVGAGI. V lost 6 bases, J lost 7 bases, and 18 bases lay in between. The CDR3 consists of 14 residues. The CDR3 nucleotides are TGTGCCAGCAGCCGACAATCCGGGGGGGCTGGCTACACCTTC. This codes for CASSRQSGGAGYTF.

The chain is built from TRBV28 and TRBJ2-5; D remains unclear. CDR3 size: 15 residues. Trimming left V 2 bases short and J 1 base short, with 11 bases between. Germline assignment: CDR1 MDHEN and CDR2 SYDVKM. Written as DNA, the CDR3 is TGTGCCAGCAGTTTAGAGGTGGCCGCCCAAGAGACCCAGTACTTC. Translating it yields CASSLEVAAQETQYF.

V gene TRBV5-6 combines with J gene TRBJ1-5; no definite D call. CDR1 SGHDT and CDR2 YYEEEE come from the germline V gene. The CDR3 runs to 17 residues. The V gene lost 0 bases and the J gene lost 2 bases, with 15 bases spanning the gap. This CDR3 reads CASSLGSGSGGNQPQHF. As DNA, the CDR3 is TGTGCCAGCAGCTTGGGGTCTGGAAGCGGAGGCAATCAGCCCCAGCATTTT.

The chain joins TRBV6-5 to TRBJ2-3, with 8 bases lining up with TRBD1. CDR1 is MNHEY and CDR2 is SVGAGI in the germline V gene. The V gene end was trimmed by 4 bases and the J gene end by 9 bases; junction bases not matched to a gene: 6. The CDR3 contains 13 residues. CDR3 protein: CASSLDRVGTQYF. Written as DNA, the CDR3 is TGTGCCAGCAGTTTGGACAGGGTGGGGACGCAGTATTTT.

V is TRBV6-5 and J is TRBJ2-7, with D possibly TRBD1 on 6 matching bases. There are 13 residues in the CDR3. V shed 4 bases and J shed 6 bases, with 13 bases lying between them. Germline V CDR1 and CDR2: MNHEY, SVGAGI. The CDR3 loop reads CASSSGVGGEQYF. The DNA of the CDR3 is TGTGCCAGCAGTTCCGGGGTAGGGGGCGAGCAGTACTTC.

The rearrangement joins TRBV2 to TRBJ2-7; D is possibly TRBD2 (7 bases). V lost 7 bases, J lost 1 base, and 17 bases lay in between. Per germline, CDR1 SNHLY and CDR2 FYNNEI. CDR3 length: 15 residues. The CDR3 coding sequence is TGTGCCAGCAAACAGGGAGGGGTCGGTTCCTACGAGCAGTACTTC. It translates to CASKQGGVGSYEQYF.

The chain carries TRBV7-2 and TRBJ2-2; TRBD1 might be the D (6 bases). Trimming pared 8 bases from V and 4 bases from J, leaving 14 bases between. CDR3 length equals 14 residues. Germline CDR1 and CDR2: SGHTA and FQGNSA. Here the CDR3 reads CASAGAGITGELFF. DNA of the CDR3: TGTGCCAGCGCAGGGGCCGGAATCACCGGGGAGCTGTTTTTT.

The chain is built from TRBV2 and TRBJ2-3; 8 bases are a match to TRBD2. The CDR3 sequence is 18 residues long. V was clipped by 3 bases and J by 2 bases; unmatched bases: 13. From germline, CDR1 is SNHLY and CDR2 FYNNEI. CDR3 bases: TGTGCCAGCAGTGATTTAGCGGGATTGACGAGTGACACAGATACGCAGTATTTT. It specifies CASSDLAGLTSDTDTQYF.

The chain couples TRBV6-2 or TRBV6-3 to TRBJ1-4, with 12 bases identical to TRBD1. Germline V gene sequence: CDR1 MNHEY, CDR2 SVGEGT. The V segment lost 5 bases and the J segment 8 bases; nucleotides outside the gene matches: 6. This CDR3 is built from 15 residues. The chain's CDR3 is CASSLLGTGGEKLFF. Here the CDR3 DNA reads TGTGCCAGCAGTCTCCTGGGGACAGGGGGCGAAAAACTGTTTTTT.

The chain couples TRBV6-1 to TRBJ1-4; unclear D gene. The CDR3 runs 13 residues. With 5 bases removed from V and 5 bases from J, the gap between germline ends came to 9 bases. Per germline, CDR1 MNHNS and CDR2 SASEGT. In DNA, the CDR3 is TGTGCCAGCAGTCTGCGGGAGAATGAAAAACTGTTTTTT. This codes for CASSLRENEKLFF.